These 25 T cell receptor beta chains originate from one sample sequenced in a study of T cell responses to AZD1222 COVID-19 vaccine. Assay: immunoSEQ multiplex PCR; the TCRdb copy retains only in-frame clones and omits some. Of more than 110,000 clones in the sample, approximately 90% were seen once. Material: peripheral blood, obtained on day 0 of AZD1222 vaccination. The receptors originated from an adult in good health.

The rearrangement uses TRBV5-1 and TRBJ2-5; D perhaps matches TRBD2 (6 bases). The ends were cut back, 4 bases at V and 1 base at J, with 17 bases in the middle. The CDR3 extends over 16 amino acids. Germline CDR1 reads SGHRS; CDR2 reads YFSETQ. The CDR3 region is CASSPTGVRVQETQYF. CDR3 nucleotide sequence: TGCGCCAGCAGCCCCACGGGAGTTCGCGTCCAAGAGACCCAGTACTTC. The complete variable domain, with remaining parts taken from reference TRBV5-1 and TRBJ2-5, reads KAGVTQTPRYLIKTRGQQVTLSCSPISGHRSVSWYQQTPGQGLQFLFEYFSETQRNKGNFPGRFSGRQFSNSRSEMNVSTLELGDSALYLCASSPTGVRVQETQYFGPGTRLLVL.

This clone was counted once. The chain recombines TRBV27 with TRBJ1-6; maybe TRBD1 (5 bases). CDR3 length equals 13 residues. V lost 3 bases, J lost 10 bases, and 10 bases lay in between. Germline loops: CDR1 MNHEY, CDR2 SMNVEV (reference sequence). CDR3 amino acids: CASSLAGWSPLHF. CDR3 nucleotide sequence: TGTGCCAGCAGTTTGGCAGGGTGGTCACCCCTCCACTTT.

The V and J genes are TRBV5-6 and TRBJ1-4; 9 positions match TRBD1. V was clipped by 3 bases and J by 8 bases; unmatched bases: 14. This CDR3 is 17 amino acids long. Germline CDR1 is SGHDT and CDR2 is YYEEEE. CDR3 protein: CASSSLGQGNNLEKLFF. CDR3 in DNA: TGTGCCAGCAGCTCGTTGGGACAGGGAAATAATTTAGAAAAACTGTTTTTT.

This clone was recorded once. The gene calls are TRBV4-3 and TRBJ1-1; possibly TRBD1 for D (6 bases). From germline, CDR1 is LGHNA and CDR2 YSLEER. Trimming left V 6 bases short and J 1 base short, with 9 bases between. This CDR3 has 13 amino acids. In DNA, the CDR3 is TGCGCCAGCAGTTACAGGGAGAACACTGAAGCTTTCTTT. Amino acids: CASSYRENTEAFF.

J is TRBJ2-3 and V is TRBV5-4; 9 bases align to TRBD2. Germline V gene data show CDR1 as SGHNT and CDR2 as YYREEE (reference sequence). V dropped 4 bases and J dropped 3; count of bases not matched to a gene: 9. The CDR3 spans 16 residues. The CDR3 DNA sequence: TGTGCCAGCAGCCAAAAGAGCGGGGGGCGGACAGATACGCAGTATTTT. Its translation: CASSQKSGGRTDTQYF.

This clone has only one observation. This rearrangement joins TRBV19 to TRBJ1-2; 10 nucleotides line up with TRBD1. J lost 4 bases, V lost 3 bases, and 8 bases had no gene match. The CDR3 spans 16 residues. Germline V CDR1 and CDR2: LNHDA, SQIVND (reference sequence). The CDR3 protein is CASSMGYRDRGYGYTF. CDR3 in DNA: TGTGCCAGTAGTATGGGGTACCGGGACAGGGGCTATGGCTACACCTTC.

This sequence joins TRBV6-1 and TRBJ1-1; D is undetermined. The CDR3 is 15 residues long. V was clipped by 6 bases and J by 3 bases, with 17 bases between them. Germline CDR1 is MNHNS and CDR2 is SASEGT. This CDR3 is CASSFRREFDTEAFF. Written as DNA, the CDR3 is TGTGCCAGCAGCTTTAGAAGAGAGTTCGACACTGAAGCTTTCTTT.

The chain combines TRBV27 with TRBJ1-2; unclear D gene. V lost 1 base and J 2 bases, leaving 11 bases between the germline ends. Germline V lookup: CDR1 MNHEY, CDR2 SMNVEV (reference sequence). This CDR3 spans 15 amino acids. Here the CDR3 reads CASSLFSTTNYGYTF. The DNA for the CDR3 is TGTGCCAGCAGTTTATTTAGTACTACAAACTATGGCTACACCTTC.

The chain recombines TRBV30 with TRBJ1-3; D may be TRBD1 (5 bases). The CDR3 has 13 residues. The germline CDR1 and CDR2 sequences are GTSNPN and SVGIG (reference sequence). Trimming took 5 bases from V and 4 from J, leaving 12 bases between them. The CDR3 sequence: CAWGRGAGNTIYF. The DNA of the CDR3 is TGTGCCTGGGGAAGGGGTGCCGGAAACACCATATATTTT.

The CDR3 loop reads CASSLSGYGQPQHF. CDR3 bases: TGTGCCAGCAGCTTATCGGGCTATGGCCAGCCCCAGCATTTT. The chain employs TRBV11-2 and TRBJ1-5; no definite D call. The V and J ends lost 2 bases and 7 bases respectively, with 12 bases between them. CDR3 length equals 14 residues. Germline V gene sequence: CDR1 SGHAT, CDR2 FQNNGV.

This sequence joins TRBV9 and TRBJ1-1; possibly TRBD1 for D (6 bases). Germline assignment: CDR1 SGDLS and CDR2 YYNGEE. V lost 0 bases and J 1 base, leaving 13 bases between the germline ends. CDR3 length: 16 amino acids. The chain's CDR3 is CASSVGGARQNTEAFF. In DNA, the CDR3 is TGTGCCAGCAGCGTAGGGGGGGCCAGGCAGAACACTGAAGCTTTCTTT.

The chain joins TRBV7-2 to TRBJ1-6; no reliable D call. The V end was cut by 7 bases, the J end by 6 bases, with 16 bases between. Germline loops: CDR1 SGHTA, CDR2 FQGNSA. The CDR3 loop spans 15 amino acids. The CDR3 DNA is TGTGCCAGCACCCTTCAAGTAGCAAGTAATTCACCCCTCCACTTT. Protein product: CASTLQVASNSPLHF.

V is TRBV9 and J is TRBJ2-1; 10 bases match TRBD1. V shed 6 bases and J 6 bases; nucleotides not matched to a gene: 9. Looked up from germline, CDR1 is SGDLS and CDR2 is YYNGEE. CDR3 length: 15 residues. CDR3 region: CASNPGQGFGNEQFF. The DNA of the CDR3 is TGTGCCAGCAACCCGGGACAGGGGTTCGGCAATGAGCAGTTCTTC.

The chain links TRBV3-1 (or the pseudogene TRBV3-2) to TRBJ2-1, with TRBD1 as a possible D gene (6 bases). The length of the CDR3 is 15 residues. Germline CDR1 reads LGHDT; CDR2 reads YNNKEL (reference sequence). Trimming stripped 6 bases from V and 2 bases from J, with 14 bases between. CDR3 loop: CASSPRGSAYNEQFF. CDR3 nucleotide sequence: TGTGCCAGCAGTCCGAGGGGGTCAGCCTACAATGAGCAGTTCTTC.

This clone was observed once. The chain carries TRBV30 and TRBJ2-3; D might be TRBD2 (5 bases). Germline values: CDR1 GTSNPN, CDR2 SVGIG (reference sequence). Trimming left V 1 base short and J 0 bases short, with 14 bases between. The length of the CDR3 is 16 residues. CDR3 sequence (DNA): TGTGCCTGGAGTGGGTTGGCGGGCTCTAGCACAGATACGCAGTATTTT. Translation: CAWSGLAGSSTDTQYF.

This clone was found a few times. This CDR3 is CASSQDSLDRNYGYTF. CDR3 nucleotide sequence: TGCGCCAGCAGCCAAGACTCTCTGGACAGAAACTATGGCTACACCTTC. The chain recombines TRBV4-3 with TRBJ1-2; a weak D match, TRBD1 (6 bases). Germline lookup yields CDR1 LGHNA and CDR2 YSLEER. Trimming shortened V by 0 bases and J by 2 bases, and 13 bases separated the two germline ends. The CDR3 sequence is 16 residues long.

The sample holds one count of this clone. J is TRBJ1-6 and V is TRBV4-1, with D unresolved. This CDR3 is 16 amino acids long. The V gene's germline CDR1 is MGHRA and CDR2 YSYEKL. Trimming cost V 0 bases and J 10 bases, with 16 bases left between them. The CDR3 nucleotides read TGCGCCAGCAGCCAAGAGTCTGAGAACAGAGGGTCACCCCTCCACTTT. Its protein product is CASSQESENRGSPLHF.

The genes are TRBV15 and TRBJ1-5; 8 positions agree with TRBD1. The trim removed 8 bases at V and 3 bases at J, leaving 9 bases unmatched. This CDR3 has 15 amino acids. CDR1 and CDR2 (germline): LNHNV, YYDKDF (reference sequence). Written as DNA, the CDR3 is TGTGCCACCTCCGGGACAGGCAATCACAATCAGCCCCAGCATTTT. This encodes CATSGTGNHNQPQHF.

CDR3 in DNA: TGTGCCAGCAGTCCCGGGACTAGCGGGACCCAGTACTTC. Protein: CASSPGTSGTQYF. This sequence joins TRBV2 and TRBJ2-5, with 11 bases that match TRBD2. Germline-derived CDR1 and CDR2 are SNHLY and FYNNEI. There are 13 residues in the CDR3. Trimming took 5 bases from V and 7 from J; bases not matched to a gene: 3. Using reference TRBV2 and TRBJ2-5 for the parts outside the CDR3, the full variable domain is EPEVTQTPSHQVTQMGQEVILRCVPISNHLYFYWYRQILGQKVEFLVSFYNNEISEKSEIFDDQFSVERPDGSNFTLKIRSTKLEDSAMYFCASSPGTSGTQYFGPGTRLLVL.

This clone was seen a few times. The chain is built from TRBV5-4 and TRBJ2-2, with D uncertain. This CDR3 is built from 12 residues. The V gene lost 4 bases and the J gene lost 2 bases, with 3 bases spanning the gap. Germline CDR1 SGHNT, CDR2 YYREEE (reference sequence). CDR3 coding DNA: TGTGCCAGCAGCGACAACACCGGGGAGCTGTTTTTT. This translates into CASSDNTGELFF.

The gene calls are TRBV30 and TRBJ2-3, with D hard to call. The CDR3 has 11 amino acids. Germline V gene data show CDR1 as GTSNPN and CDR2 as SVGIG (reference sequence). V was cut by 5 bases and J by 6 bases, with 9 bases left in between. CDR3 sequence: CAWGLLDTQYF. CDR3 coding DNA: TGTGCCTGGGGCCTTTTGGATACGCAGTATTTT.

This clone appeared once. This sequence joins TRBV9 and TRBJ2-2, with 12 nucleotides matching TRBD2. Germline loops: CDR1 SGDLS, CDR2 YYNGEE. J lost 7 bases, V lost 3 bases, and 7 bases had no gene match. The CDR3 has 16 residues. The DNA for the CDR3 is TGTGCCAGCAGCGACCTAGCGGGAGGGCCCGGCGGGGAGCTGTTTTTT. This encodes CASSDLAGGPGGELFF.

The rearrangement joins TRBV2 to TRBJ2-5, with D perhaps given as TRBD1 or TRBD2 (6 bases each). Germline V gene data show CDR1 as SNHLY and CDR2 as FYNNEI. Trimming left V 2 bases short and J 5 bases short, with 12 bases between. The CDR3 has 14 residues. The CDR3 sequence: CASSERGHRETQYF. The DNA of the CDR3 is TGTGCCAGCAGTGAACGGGGGCATAGGGAGACCCAGTACTTC. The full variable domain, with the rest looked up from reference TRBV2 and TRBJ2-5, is EPEVTQTPSHQVTQMGQEVILRCVPISNHLYFYWYRQILGQKVEFLVSFYNNEISEKSEIFDDQFSVERPDGSNFTLKIRSTKLEDSAMYFCASSERGHRETQYFGPGTRLLVL.

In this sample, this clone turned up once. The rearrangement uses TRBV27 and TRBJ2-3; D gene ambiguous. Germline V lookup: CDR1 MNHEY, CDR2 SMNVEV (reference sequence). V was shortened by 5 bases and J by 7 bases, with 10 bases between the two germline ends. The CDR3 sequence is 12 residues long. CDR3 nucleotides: TGTGCCAGCAGTCCGGGCCCTAATACGCAGTATTTT. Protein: CASSPGPNTQYF.

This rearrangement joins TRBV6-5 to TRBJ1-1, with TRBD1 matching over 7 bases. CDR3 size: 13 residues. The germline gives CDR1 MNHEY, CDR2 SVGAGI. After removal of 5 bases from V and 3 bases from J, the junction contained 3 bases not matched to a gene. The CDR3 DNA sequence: TGTGCCAGCAGTCCCGGGACAGACACTGAAGCTTTCTTT. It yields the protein CASSPGTDTEAFF.